A selection of T cell receptor beta chains follows, all from one sample in a study of blood T cells in healthy people across ages. Using its own MiXCR run on the 5' RACE reads, TCRdb lists one record per CDR3 protein. The data contain more than 650,000 distinct CDR3 sequences, about 20% of them singletons. The sample taken for sequencing was blood. The receptors stem from a man in his 70s in good health. Both conserved end residues are part of each CDR3. A D gene is named only where the DNA matches it firmly. Size is stated for part of the rows, as once, few or many counts, or as a class when the clone is expanded.

CDR3aa	CDR3nt	v_gene	j_gene	d_gene	abundance
CASSYLTETQYF	TGTGCCAGCAGTTATTTGACGGAGACCCAGTACTTC	TRBV6-2/TRBV6-3	TRBJ2-5	NA	few
CASSSGTGVTDTQYF	TGTGCCAGCAGTTCCGGGACAGGGGTCACAGATACGCAGTATTTT	TRBV12-3/TRBV12-4	TRBJ2-3	TRBD1	few
CASSQPLAGDSNTQYF	TGTGCCAGCAGCCAACCTCTTGCGGGCGACTCGAATACGCAGTATTTT	TRBV3-1	TRBJ2-3	NA	once
CASSRLQGRANEKLFF	TGTGCCAGCAGCAGACTTCAGGGTAGGGCTAATGAAAAACTGTTTTTT	TRBV5-5	TRBJ1-4	NA	few
CASSELAGADTQYF	TGTGCCAGCAGTGAACTAGCGGGAGCAGATACGCAGTATTTT	TRBV6-1	TRBJ2-3	TRBD2	NA
CASSTRLVAGANVLTF	TGTGCCAGCAGCACTCGACTAGTTGCTGGGGCCAACGTCCTGACTTTC	TRBV9	TRBJ2-6	NA	few
CASSLGLLSQHF	TGTGCCAGCAGTTTAGGCCTGCTTAGCCAGCATTTT	TRBV12-3/TRBV12-4	TRBJ1-5	NA	many
CASTSRRADTQYF	TGTGCCAGCACCTCCCGCAGGGCAGATACGCAGTATTTT	TRBV11-1	TRBJ2-3	NA	NA
CASSFDRAPRPQHF	TGTGCCAGCAGTTTCGACAGGGCCCCGAGGCCCCAGCATTTT	TRBV12-3/TRBV12-4	TRBJ1-5	TRBD1	few
CASSYLAGREETQYF	TGCGCCAGCAGCTATCTGGCGGGGCGAGAGGAGACCCAGTACTTC	TRBV5-1	TRBJ2-5	NA	few
CSVEDRRDNYGYTF	TGCAGCGTTGAAGATCGACGCGATAACTATGGCTACACCTTC	TRBV29-1	TRBJ1-2	NA	NA
CASSLSGNSYEQYF	TGTGCCAGCAGCTTATCTGGGAACTCCTACGAGCAGTACTTC	TRBV11-2	TRBJ2-7	NA	many
CASSLAQGTSGGATQYF	TGTGCCAGCAGCTTAGCCCAAGGGACTAGCGGGGGGGCTACGCAGTATTTT	TRBV7-9	TRBJ2-3	TRBD2	NA
CASSIGGLAGSYEQYF	TGTGCCAGCAGCATAGGAGGACTAGCGGGGTCTTACGAGCAGTACTTC	TRBV6-5	TRBJ2-7	TRBD2	many
CSARDPGQGGGYTF	TGCAGTGCTAGAGACCCGGGACAGGGAGGTGGCTACACCTTC	TRBV20-1	TRBJ1-2	TRBD1	few
CATSDGGSSSGPYNEQFF	TGTGCCACCAGTGATGGGGGATCGAGTAGCGGGCCCTACAATGAGCAGTTCTTC	TRBV24-1	TRBJ2-1	TRBD2	NA
CASSYSVGEFSSYNEQFF	TGTGCCAGCAGTTACTCAGTGGGGGAGTTTAGCTCCTACAATGAGCAGTTCTTC	TRBV6-5	TRBJ2-1	NA	NA
CASSLKPGLAYSDTQCF	TGTGCCAGCAGCCTTAAACCGGGACTAGCTTACTCAGATACGCAGTGTTTT	TRBV3-1	TRBJ2-3	TRBD2	NA
CASSRANTDTQYF	TGTGCCAGCAGCCGGGCCAACACAGATACGCAGTATTTT	TRBV3-1	TRBJ2-3	NA	NA
CASLGRSDRGQLGTEAFF	TGTGCCTCCCTGGGGCGATCGGACAGGGGGCAATTGGGCACTGAAGCTTTCTTT	TRBV6-1	TRBJ1-1	TRBD1	NA
CASRSEGQPQHF	TGTGCCAGCAGGTCGGAGGGCCAGCCCCAGCATTTT	TRBV6-1	TRBJ1-5	NA	many
CASRLTENSYNEQFF	TGTGCCAGCAGACTGACAGAAAACTCCTACAATGAGCAGTTCTTC	TRBV6-5	TRBJ2-1	NA	many
CASTPGGEIGTDTQYF	TGTGCCAGCACCCCCGGGGGGGAAATCGGCACAGATACGCAGTATTTT	TRBV7-9	TRBJ2-3	TRBD2	NA
CAISAGTSGRAIHNEQFF	TGTGCCATCAGTGCGGGGACTAGCGGGAGGGCCATTCACAATGAGCAGTTCTTC	TRBV10-3	TRBJ2-1	TRBD2	NA
CASSPLTSSKNIQYF	TGTGCCAGCAGTCCCTTGACTAGCTCAAAAAACATTCAGTACTTC	TRBV6-6	TRBJ2-4	TRBD2	NA